This TCR beta chain appears in the sequencing data of a study of T cell changes during pregnancy in multiple sclerosis. The table came from immunoSEQ multiplex PCR; TCRdb's copy has only in-frame clones and leaves some out. The data hold over 50,000 clones, with around 90% observed a single time. There are a few counts of this clone. CDR1 is GTSNPN, CDR2 SVGIG, per germline (reference sequence). This CDR3 is 12 amino acids long. With 2 bases removed from V and 8 bases from J, the gap between germline ends came to 12 bases. The specimen comprised peripheral blood, sampled in the first trimester of pregnancy. This chain joins TRBV30 and TRBJ1-1; tentative D call: TRBD1 (5 bases). This TCR derives from a female donor with multiple sclerosis, enrolled in a pregnancy study. Written as DNA, the CDR3 is TGTGCCTGGAGTAGGGGAAAGGTGGAAGCTTTCTTT. Translation: CAWSRGKVEAFF. The whole variable domain, remainder taken from reference TRBV30 and TRBJ1-1, is SQTIHQWPATLVQPVGSPLSLECTVEGTSNPNLYWYRQAAGRGLQLLFYSVGIGQISSEVPQNLSASRPQDRQFILSSKKLLLSDSGFYLCAWSRGKVEAFFGQGTRLTVV.